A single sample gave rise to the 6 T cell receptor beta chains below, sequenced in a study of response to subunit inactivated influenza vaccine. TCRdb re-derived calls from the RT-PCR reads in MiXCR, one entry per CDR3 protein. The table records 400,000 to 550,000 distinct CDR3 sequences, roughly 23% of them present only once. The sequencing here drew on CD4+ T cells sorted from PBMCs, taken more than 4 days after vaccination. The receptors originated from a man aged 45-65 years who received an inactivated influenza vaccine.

CDR3 region: CASSLTSGRAINEQFF. The DNA for the CDR3 is TGTGCCAGCAGCTTAACTAGCGGGAGGGCCATCAATGAGCAGTTCTTC. The chain employs TRBV11-2 and TRBJ2-1; TRBD2 agrees at 13 bases. The germline CDR1 and CDR2 sequences are SGHAT and FQNNGV. Trimming took 2 bases from V and 6 from J; bases not matched to a gene: 4. The CDR3 length is 16 residues.

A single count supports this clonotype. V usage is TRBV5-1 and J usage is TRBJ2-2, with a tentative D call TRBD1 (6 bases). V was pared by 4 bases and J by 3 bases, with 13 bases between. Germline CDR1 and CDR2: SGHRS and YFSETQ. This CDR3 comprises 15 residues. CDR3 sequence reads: CASSPSQGYTGELFF. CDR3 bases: TGCGCCAGCAGCCCCTCACAGGGCTACACCGGGGAGCTGTTTTTT.

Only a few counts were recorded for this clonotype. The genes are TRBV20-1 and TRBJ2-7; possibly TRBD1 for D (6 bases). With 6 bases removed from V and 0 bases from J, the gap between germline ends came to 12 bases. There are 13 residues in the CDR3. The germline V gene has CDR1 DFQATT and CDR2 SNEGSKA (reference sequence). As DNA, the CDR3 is TGCAGTGCGCCCGGACAGTTCTCCTACGAGCAGTACTTC. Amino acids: CSAPGQFSYEQYF.

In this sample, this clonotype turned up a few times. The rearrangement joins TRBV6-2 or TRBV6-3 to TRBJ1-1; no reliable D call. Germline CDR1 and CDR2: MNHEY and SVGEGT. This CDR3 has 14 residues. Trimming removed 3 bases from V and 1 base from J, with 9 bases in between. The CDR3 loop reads CASSYGHSNTEAFF. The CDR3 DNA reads TGTGCCAGCAGTTATGGGCACTCGAACACTGAAGCTTTCTTT.

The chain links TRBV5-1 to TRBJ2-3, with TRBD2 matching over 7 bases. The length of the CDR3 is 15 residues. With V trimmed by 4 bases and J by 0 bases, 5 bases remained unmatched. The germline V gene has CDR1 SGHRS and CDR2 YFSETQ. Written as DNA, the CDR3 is TGCGCCAGCAGCATGGGACTACAGAGCACAGATACGCAGTATTTT. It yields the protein CASSMGLQSTDTQYF. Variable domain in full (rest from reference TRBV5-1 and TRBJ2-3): KAGVTQTPRYLIKTRGQQVTLSCSPISGHRSVSWYQQTPGQGLQFLFEYFSETQRNKGNFPGRFSGRQFSNSRSEMNVSTLELGDSALYLCASSMGLQSTDTQYFGPGTRLTVL.

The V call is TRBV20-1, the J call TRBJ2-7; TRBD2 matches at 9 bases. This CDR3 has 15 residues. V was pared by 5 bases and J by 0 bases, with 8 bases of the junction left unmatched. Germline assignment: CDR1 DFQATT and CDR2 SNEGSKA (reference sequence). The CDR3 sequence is CSAAPSGTTSYEQYF. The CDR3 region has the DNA TGCAGTGCTGCCCCTAGCGGGACTACCTCCTACGAGCAGTACTTC.